This TCR beta chain derives from a study of PD-L1 blockade in urothelial cancer. Study-wide background: Of under 30 patients, around 25 were males with bladder-origin urothelial cancer.

This clone was seen once. Regarding time point: pretreatment peripheral blood. The number of samples from each patient was between 1 and 8, taken pretreatment and on-treatment. The CDR3 runs 15 residues. In germline, CDR1 is MDHEN, CDR2 SYDVKM. Trimming shortened V by 2 bases and J by 3 bases, and 12 bases separated the two germline ends. Generated by immunoSEQ multiplex PCR, the TCRdb table keeps only in-frame clones and is missing some. The sample shows around 38,000 clones, over 75% of them seen only once. V is TRBV28 and J is TRBJ2-3; D is perhaps TRBD1 (5 bases). The sequence came from a man in his fifties or sixties with urothelial cancer. The input for sequencing was PBMCs, taken around atezolizumab (anti-PD-L1) treatment. Written as DNA, the CDR3 is TGTGCCAGCAGTTTAGCTAGGGCAGGGACAGATACGCAGTATTTT. This sequence encodes CASSLARAGTDTQYF.